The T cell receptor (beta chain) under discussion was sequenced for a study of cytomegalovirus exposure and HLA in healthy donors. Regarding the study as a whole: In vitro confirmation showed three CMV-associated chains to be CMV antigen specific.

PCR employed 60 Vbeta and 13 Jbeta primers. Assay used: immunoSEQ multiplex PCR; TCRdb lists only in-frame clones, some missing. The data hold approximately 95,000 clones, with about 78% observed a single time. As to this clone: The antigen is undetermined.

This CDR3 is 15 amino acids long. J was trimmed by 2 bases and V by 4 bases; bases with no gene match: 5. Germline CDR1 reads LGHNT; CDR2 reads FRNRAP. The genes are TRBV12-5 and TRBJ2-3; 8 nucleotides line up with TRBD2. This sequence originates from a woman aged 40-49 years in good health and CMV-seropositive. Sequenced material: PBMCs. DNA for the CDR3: TGTGCTAGTGGTTCATCGGGGGGGTTCACAGATACGCAGTATTTT. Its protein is CASGSSGGFTDTQYF. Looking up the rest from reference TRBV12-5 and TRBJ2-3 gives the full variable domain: DARVTQTPRHKVTEMGQEVTMRCQPILGHNTVFWYRQTMMQGLELLAYFRNRAPLDDSGMPKDRFSAEMPDATLATLKIQPSEPRDSAVYFCASGSSGGFTDTQYFGPGTRLTVL.